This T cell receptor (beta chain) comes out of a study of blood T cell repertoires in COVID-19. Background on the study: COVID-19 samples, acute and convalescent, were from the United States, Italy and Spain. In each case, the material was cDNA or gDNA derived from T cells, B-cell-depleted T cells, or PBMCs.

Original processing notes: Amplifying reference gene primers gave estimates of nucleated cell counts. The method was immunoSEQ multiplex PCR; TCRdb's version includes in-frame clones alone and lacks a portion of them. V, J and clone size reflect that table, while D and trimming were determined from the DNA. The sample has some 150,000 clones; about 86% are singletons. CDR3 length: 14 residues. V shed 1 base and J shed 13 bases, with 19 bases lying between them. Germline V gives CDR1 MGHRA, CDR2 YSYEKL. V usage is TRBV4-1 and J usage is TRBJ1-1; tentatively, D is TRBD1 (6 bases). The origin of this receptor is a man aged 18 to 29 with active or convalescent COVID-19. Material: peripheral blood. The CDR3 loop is CASSQGDTKSRGFF. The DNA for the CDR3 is TGCGCCAGCAGCCAAGGGGACACCAAATCTAGGGGTTTCTTT.